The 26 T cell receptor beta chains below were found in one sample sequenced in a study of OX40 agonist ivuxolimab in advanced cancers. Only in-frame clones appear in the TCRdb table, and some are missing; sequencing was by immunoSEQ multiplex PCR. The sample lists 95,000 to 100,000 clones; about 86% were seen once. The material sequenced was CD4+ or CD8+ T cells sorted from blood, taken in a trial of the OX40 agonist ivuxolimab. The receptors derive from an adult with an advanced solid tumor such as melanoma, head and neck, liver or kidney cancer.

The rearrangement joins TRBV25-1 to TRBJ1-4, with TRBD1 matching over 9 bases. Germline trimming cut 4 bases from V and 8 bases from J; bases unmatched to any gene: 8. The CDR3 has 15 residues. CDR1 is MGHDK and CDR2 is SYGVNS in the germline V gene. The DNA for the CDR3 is TGTGCCAGCAGTGCCCCCGGGACAGGGAAAGAAAAACTGTTTTTT. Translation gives CASSAPGTGKEKLFF.

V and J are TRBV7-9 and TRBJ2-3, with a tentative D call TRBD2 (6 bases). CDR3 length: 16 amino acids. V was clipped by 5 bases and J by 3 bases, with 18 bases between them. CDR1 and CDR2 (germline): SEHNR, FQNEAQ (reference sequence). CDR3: CASSQARGAGTDTQYF. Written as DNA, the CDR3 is TGTGCCAGCAGCCAAGCAAGGGGCGCGGGAACAGATACGCAGTATTTT.

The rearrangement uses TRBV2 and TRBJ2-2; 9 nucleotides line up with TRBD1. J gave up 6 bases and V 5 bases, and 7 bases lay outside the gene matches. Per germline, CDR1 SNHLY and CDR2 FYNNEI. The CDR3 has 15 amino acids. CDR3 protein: CASSRDRDFSGELFF. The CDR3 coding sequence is TGTGCCAGCAGTCGGGACAGGGATTTTTCCGGGGAGCTGTTTTTT.

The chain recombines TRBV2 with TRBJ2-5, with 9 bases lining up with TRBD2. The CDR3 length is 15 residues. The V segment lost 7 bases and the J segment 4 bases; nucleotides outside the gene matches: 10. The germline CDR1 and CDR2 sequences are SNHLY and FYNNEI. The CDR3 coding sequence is TGTGCCAGCAAGTCGGTCCTAGCGGGGTTAGAGACCCAGTACTTC. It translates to CASKSVLAGLETQYF.

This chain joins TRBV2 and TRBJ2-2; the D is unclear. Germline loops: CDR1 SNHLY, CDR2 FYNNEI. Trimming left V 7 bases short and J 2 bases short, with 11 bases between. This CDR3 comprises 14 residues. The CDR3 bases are TGTGCCAGCACTCATGGGCCAAACACCGGGGAGCTGTTTTTT. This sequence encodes CASTHGPNTGELFF.

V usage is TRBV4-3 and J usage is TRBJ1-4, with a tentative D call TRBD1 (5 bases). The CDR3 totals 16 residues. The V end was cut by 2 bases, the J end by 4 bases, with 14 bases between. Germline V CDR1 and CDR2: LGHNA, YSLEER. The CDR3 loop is CASSQSFRGLNEKLFF. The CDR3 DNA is TGCGCCAGCAGCCAATCCTTCCGGGGCCTTAATGAAAAACTGTTTTTT.

The CDR3 DNA reads TGTGCCAGCAGGACTCCCGGGGGCTACAATGAGCAGTTCTTC. It specifies CASRTPGGYNEQFF. The chain carries TRBV28 and TRBJ2-1; D possibly corresponds to TRBD2 (6 bases). The V gene lost 6 bases and the J gene lost 3 bases, with 12 bases spanning the gap. CDR1 MDHEN and CDR2 SYDVKM come from the germline V gene. This CDR3 comprises 14 residues.

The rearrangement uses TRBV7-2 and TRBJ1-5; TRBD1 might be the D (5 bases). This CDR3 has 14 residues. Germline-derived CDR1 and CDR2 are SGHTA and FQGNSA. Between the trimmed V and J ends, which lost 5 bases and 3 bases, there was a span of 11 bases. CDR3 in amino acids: CASSPDRNNQPQHF. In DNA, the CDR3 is TGTGCCAGCAGCCCTGACAGAAACAATCAGCCCCAGCATTTT.

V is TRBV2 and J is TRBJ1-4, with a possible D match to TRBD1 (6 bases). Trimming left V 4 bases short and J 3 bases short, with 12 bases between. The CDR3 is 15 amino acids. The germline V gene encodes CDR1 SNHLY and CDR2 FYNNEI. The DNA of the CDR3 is TGTGCCAGCAGTGGCTCACAGGGTCCTAATGAAAAACTGTTTTTT. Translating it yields CASSGSQGPNEKLFF.

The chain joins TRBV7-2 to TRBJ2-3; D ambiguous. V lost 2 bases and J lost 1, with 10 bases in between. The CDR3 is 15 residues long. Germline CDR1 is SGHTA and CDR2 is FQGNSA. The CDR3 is CASSLNRARTDTQYF. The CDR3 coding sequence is TGTGCCAGCAGCTTAAACCGGGCCCGCACAGATACGCAGTATTTT.

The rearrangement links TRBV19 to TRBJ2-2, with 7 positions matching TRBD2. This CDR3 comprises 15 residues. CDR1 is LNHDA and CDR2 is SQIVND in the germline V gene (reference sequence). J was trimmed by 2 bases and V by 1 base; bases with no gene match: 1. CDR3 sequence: CASSIGTSNTGELFF. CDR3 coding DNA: TGTGCCAGTAGTATAGGGACTAGTAACACCGGGGAGCTGTTTTTT.

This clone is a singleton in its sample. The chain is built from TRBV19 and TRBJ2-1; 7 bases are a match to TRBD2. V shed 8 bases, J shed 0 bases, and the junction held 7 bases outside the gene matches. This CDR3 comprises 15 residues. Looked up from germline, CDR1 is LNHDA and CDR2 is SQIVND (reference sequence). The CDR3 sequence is CASRDYQSSYNEQFF. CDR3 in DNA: TGTGCCAGTCGGGACTATCAGAGCTCCTACAATGAGCAGTTCTTC.

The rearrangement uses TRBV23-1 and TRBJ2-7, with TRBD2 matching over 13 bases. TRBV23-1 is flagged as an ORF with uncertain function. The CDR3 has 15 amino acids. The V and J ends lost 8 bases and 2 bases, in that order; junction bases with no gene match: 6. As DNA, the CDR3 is TGCGCCAGCGCCCTACTAGCGGGAGGGACCTACGAGCAGTACTTC. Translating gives CASALLAGGTYEQYF.

The CDR3 DNA reads TGTGCCAGCAGCCAAGATCTGTGGACTAGCGGGGTCTCCTACGAGCAGTACTTC. Amino acids: CASSQDLWTSGVSYEQYF. This chain joins TRBV4-2 and TRBJ2-7, with TRBD2 identical over 12 bases. The V and J ends lost 0 bases and 0 bases, in that order; junction bases with no gene match: 6. This CDR3 is built from 18 residues. Germline values: CDR1 LGHNA, CDR2 YNFKEQ.

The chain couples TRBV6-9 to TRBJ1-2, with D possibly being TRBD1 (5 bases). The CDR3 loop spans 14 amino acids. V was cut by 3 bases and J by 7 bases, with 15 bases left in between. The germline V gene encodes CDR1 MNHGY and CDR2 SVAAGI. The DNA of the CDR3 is TGTGCCAGCAGTTACTCGACGGGGGTTGCTGGCTACACCTTC. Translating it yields CASSYSTGVAGYTF.

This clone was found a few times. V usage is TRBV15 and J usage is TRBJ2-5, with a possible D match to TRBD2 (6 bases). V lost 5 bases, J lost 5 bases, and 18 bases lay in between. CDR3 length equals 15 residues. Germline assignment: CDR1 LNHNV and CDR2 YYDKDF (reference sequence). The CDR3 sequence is CATSPRGSGSETQYF. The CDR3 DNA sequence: TGTGCCACCAGCCCCCGGGGTAGCGGTTCCGAGACCCAGTACTTC.

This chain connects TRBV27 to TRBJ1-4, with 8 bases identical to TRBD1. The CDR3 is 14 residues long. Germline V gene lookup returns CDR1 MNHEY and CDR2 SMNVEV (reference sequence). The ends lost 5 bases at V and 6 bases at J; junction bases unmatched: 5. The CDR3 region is CASSKGTGYEKLFF. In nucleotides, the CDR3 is TGTGCCAGCAGTAAGGGGACAGGATATGAAAAACTGTTTTTT.

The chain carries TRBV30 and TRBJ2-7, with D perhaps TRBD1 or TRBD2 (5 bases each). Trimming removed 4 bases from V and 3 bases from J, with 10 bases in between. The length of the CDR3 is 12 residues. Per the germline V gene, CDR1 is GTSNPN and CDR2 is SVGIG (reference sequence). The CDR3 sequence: CAWMRGRYEQYF. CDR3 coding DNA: TGTGCCTGGATGAGGGGACGCTACGAGCAGTACTTC.

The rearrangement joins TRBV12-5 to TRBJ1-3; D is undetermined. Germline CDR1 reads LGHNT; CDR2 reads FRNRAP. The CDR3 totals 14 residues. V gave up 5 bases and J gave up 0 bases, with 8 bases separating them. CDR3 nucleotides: TGTGCTAGTGGTGGCACAGTCTCTGGAAACACCATATATTTT. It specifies CASGGTVSGNTIYF.

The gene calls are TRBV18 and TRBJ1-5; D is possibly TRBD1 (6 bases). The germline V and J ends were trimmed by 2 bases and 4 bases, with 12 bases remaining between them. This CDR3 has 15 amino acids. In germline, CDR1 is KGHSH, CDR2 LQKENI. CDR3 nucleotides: TGTGCCAGCTCACCAACGGGACACAAGAATCAGCCCCAGCATTTT. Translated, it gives CASSPTGHKNQPQHF.

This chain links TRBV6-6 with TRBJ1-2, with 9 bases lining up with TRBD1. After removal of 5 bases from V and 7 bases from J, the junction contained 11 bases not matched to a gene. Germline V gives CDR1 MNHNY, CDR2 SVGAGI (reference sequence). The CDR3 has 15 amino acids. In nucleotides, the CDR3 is TGTGCCAGCAGTGGGAACACAGGGGGCTGGGGTGGCTACACCTTC. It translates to CASSGNTGGWGGYTF.

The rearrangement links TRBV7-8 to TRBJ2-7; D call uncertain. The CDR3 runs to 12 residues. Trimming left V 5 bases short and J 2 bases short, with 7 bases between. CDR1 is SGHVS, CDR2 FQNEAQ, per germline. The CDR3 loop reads CASSEGAYEQYF. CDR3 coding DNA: TGTGCCAGCAGCGAAGGAGCCTACGAGCAGTACTTC.

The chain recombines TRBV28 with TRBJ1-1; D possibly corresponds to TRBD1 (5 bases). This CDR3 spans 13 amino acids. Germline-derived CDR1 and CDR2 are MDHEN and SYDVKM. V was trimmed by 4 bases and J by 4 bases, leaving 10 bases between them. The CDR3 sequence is CASSSSGPTEAFF. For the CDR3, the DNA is TGTGCCAGCAGTTCCTCGGGGCCCACTGAAGCTTTCTTT.

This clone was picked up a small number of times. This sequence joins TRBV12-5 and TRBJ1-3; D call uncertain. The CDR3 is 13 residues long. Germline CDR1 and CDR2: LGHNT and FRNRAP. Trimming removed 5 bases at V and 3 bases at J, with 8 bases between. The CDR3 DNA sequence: TGTGCTAGTGGTCCTCCTCATGGAAACACCATATATTTT. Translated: CASGPPHGNTIYF.

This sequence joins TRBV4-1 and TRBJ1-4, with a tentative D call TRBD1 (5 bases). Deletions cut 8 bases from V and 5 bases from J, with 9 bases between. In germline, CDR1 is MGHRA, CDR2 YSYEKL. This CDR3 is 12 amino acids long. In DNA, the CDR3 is TGCGCCAGCTCGGGACCAAATGAAAAACTGTTTTTT. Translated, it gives CASSGPNEKLFF.

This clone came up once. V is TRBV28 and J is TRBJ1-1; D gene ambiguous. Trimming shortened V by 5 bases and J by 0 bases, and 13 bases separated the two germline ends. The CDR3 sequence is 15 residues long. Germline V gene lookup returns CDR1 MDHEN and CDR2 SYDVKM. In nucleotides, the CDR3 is TGTGCCAGCAGTCCGGATGAGGGTGTGAACACTGAAGCTTTCTTT. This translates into CASSPDEGVNTEAFF.